The 26 T cell receptor beta chains listed next were all sequenced from one sample in a study of siplizumab effects on memory and regulatory T cells. The repertoire was sequenced with immunoSEQ multiplex PCR; TCRdb's copy has only in-frame clones and lacks some. In the table there are about 100,000 clones, about 93% of which are singletons. The specimen sequenced was Tregs sorted from blood. Receptors originate from a human donor in good health.

The chain recombines TRBV10-3 with TRBJ1-1, with D uncertain. The germline V gene encodes CDR1 ENHRY and CDR2 SYGVKD. CDR3 length: 13 residues. The V and J ends lost 7 bases and 2 bases respectively, with 11 bases between them. CDR3 DNA: TGTGCCATCAACACACAGAGAAACACTGAAGCTTTCTTT. It yields the protein CAINTQRNTEAFF.

The genes are TRBV6-6 and TRBJ2-7; possible D gene TRBD1, 5 bases. Trimming took 2 bases from V and 4 from J, leaving 12 bases between them. Germline V gene sequence: CDR1 MNHNY, CDR2 SVGAGI (reference sequence). This CDR3 contains 14 residues. The CDR3 is CASSYGLGAYEQYF. The CDR3, as DNA: TGTGCCAGCAGTTACGGGTTAGGGGCTTACGAGCAGTACTTC.

The chain couples TRBV9 to TRBJ2-1; 11 bases map to TRBD2. V was clipped by 4 bases and J by 4 bases; unmatched bases: 4. CDR3 length equals 15 residues. CDR1 SGDLS and CDR2 YYNGEE come from the germline V gene. The DNA of the CDR3 is TGTGCCAGCAGCTCGAGACTAGCGGGGTACAATGAGCAGTTCTTC. It yields the protein CASSSRLAGYNEQFF.

The chain joins TRBV6-1 to TRBJ2-1; D is unclear. Germline lookup yields CDR1 MNHNS and CDR2 SASEGT. The CDR3 extends over 14 amino acids. The V end lost 4 bases, the J end lost 3 bases, and 10 bases lay between the germline ends. For the CDR3, the DNA is TGTGCCAGCAGTGTTAGTCAGTACTACAATGAGCAGTTCTTC. Protein product: CASSVSQYYNEQFF.

V gene TRBV4-1 combines with J gene TRBJ1-1; TRBD1 matches at 7 bases. The J segment lost 2 bases and the V segment lost 3 bases, leaving 9 bases of the junction unmatched. The CDR3 is 16 amino acids. Looked up from germline, CDR1 is MGHRA and CDR2 is YSYEKL. The CDR3 sequence: CASSHPGTEINTEAFF. In DNA form, the CDR3 reads TGCGCCAGCAGCCATCCTGGGACAGAGATAAACACTGAAGCTTTCTTT.

About this clone: One end of the junction does not line up with germline, which may come from a read error. V is TRBV4-3 and J is TRBJ2-7, with a weak D call TRBD2 (6 bases). The germline V gene has CDR1 LGHNA and CDR2 YSLEER. This CDR3 is built from 13 residues. CDR3 in amino acids: CASSQDLTGVKFF. CDR3 nucleotides: TGCGCCAGCAGCCAAGATCTTACGGGAGTCAAGTTCTTC.

V gene TRBV15 combines with J gene TRBJ2-7, with a possible D match to TRBD2 (6 bases). This CDR3 has 12 amino acids. CDR1 is LNHNV and CDR2 is YYDKDF in the germline V gene (reference sequence). V was trimmed by 1 base and J by 7 bases, leaving 8 bases between them. The DNA of the CDR3 is TGTGCCACCAGCAGAGGGGGGGAAGAGCAGTACTTC. This encodes CATSRGGEEQYF. The entire variable domain, with the rest obtained from reference TRBV15 and TRBJ2-7, is as follows: DAMVIQNPRYQVTQFGKPVTLSCSQTLNHNVMYWYQQKSSQAPKLLFHYYDKDFNNEADTPDNFQSRRPNTSFCFLDIRSPGLGDTAMYLCATSRGGEEQYFGPGTRLTVT.

The J gene is TRBJ2-1, the V gene TRBV11-3, with D possibly TRBD1 on 7 matching bases. Germline-derived CDR1 and CDR2 are SGHNT and YENEEA. The germline V and J ends were trimmed by 1 base and 9 bases, with 13 bases remaining between them. This CDR3 region has 14 residues. Written as DNA, the CDR3 is TGTGCCAGCAGCTTAGGTAGACAGGGAGGTGAGCAGTTCTTC. Amino acid sequence: CASSLGRQGGEQFF.

The chain links TRBV11-2 to TRBJ2-3, with D possibly called TRBD1 or TRBD2 (5 bases each). Germline CDR1 and CDR2: SGHAT and FQNNGV. Trimming removed 0 bases at V and 0 bases at J, with 7 bases between. The length of the CDR3 is 15 residues. The CDR3 here is CASSLDGTSTDTQYF. The CDR3 nucleotides are TGTGCCAGCAGCTTAGACGGGACGAGCACAGATACGCAGTATTTT.

The rearrangement links TRBV5-1 to TRBJ2-7; 10 bases match TRBD2. CDR3 length: 14 residues. Germline V gene lookup returns CDR1 SGHRS and CDR2 YFSETQ. Trimming removed 4 bases from V and 5 bases from J; junction bases left unmatched: 6. In DNA form, the CDR3 reads TGCGCCAGCAGCATAGGTAGCGGGGGGAACGAGCAGTACTTC. It yields the protein CASSIGSGGNEQYF. Variable domain in full (rest from reference TRBV5-1 and TRBJ2-7): KAGVTQTPRYLIKTRGQQVTLSCSPISGHRSVSWYQQTPGQGLQFLFEYFSETQRNKGNFPGRFSGRQFSNSRSEMNVSTLELGDSALYLCASSIGSGGNEQYFGPGTRLTVT.

The chain recombines TRBV7-2 with TRBJ1-5, with D tentatively TRBD1 (5 bases). This CDR3 contains 15 residues. Deletions cut 4 bases from V and 9 bases from J, with 19 bases between. The germline V gene encodes CDR1 SGHTA and CDR2 FQGNSA. CDR3 sequence: CASSSERGGETPQHF. The DNA of the CDR3 is TGTGCCAGCAGCTCAGAACGAGGAGGGGAAACGCCCCAGCATTTT.

The J gene is TRBJ2-5, the V gene TRBV5-4; tentative D call: TRBD2 (6 bases). The V gene lost 1 base and the J gene lost 1 base, with 11 bases spanning the gap. CDR3 length equals 15 residues. Germline CDR1 is SGHNT and CDR2 is YYREEE (reference sequence). Written as DNA, the CDR3 is TGTGCCAGCAGCTTGCGCAGGGAGGCCCAAGAGACCCAGTACTTC. Translated, it gives CASSLRREAQETQYF.

This chain joins TRBV10-3 and TRBJ2-7; TRBD2 might be the D (6 bases). V lost 11 bases, J lost 0 bases, and 14 bases lay in between. The germline V gene has CDR1 ENHRY and CDR2 SYGVKD. This CDR3 is built from 13 residues. The CDR3 loop reads CAVKGLNSYEQYF. The CDR3 DNA sequence: TGTGCCGTCAAAGGACTAAACTCCTACGAGCAGTACTTC.

This chain joins TRBV11-2 and TRBJ2-3; the D is unclear. Germline V gene sequence: CDR1 SGHAT, CDR2 FQNNGV. The V end was cut by 6 bases, the J end by 1 base, with 14 bases between. This CDR3 is 15 amino acids long. The CDR3: CASRFRQGGTDTQYF. CDR3 DNA: TGTGCCAGCAGATTCCGTCAAGGCGGCACAGATACGCAGTATTTT.

The rearrangement links TRBV27 to TRBJ2-7; no clear D gene. Per the germline V gene, CDR1 is MNHEY and CDR2 is SMNVEV (reference sequence). The CDR3 sequence is 8 residues long. Trimming took 6 bases from V and 6 from J, leaving 0 bases between them. CDR3 amino acids: CASSEQYF. CDR3 in DNA: TGTGCCAGCAGCGAGCAGTACTTC.

The chain uses TRBV5-1 and TRBJ2-3; no clear D. V was trimmed by 4 bases and J by 5 bases, leaving 14 bases between them. CDR3 length: 14 residues. CDR1 SGHRS and CDR2 YFSETQ come from the germline V gene. This chain's CDR3 is CASSQDKDLDTQYF. The CDR3 nucleotides are TGCGCCAGCAGCCAAGACAAGGATCTAGATACGCAGTATTTT.

The chain couples TRBV27 to TRBJ2-3, with 10 bases fitting TRBD2. Germline V lookup: CDR1 MNHEY, CDR2 SMNVEV (reference sequence). The CDR3 contains 16 residues. V trimming: 5 bases; J trimming: 2 bases; junction bases outside the gene matches: 7. CDR3 nucleotide sequence: TGTGCCAGCAGTAACGGACTAGCGGATATCACAGATACGCAGTATTTT. It specifies CASSNGLADITDTQYF.

A few counts support this clone. The chain employs TRBV7-9 and TRBJ1-1; a possible D gene is TRBD1 (6 bases). Trimming cost V 3 bases and J 4 bases, with 9 bases left between them. Per the germline V gene, CDR1 is SEHNR and CDR2 is FQNEAQ (reference sequence). This CDR3 spans 13 amino acids. CDR3: CASSFKGGTEAFF. In DNA form, the CDR3 reads TGTGCCAGCAGCTTCAAAGGGGGCACTGAAGCTTTCTTT.

This chain links TRBV7-8 with TRBJ1-1; D unresolved. V gave up 5 bases and J gave up 2 bases, with 18 bases separating them. From germline, CDR1 is SGHVS and CDR2 FQNEAQ. The CDR3 sequence is 16 residues long. The CDR3 region has the DNA TGTGCCAGCAGCCCCGGACCGTACGGCGTTAACACTGAAGCTTTCTTT. It yields the protein CASSPGPYGVNTEAFF.

The rearrangement uses TRBV5-1 and TRBJ1-1; TRBD1 might be the D (6 bases). Trimming pared 4 bases from V and 1 base from J, leaving 14 bases between. The CDR3 has 15 amino acids. The germline V gene has CDR1 SGHRS and CDR2 YFSETQ. Written as DNA, the CDR3 is TGCGCCAGCAGCCCGGGGGGGCCGTCGAACACTGAAGCTTTCTTT. This sequence encodes CASSPGGPSNTEAFF.

The chain joins TRBV4-2 to TRBJ1-2; TRBD1 is a possible D gene (5 bases). The CDR3 has 15 amino acids. Germline CDR1 reads LGHNA; CDR2 reads YNFKEQ. V lost 0 bases, J lost 6 bases, and 14 bases lay in between. The CDR3 region is CASSQDYAGQDGYTF. As DNA, the CDR3 is TGTGCCAGCAGCCAAGATTATGCAGGGCAGGATGGCTACACCTTC.

The chain joins TRBV20-1 to TRBJ2-5; maybe TRBD2 (5 bases). The J call could be wrong; TRBJ2-7 is a better fit for the DNA end. This CDR3 is built from 11 residues. Germline CDR1 DFQATT, CDR2 SNEGSKA (reference sequence). The CDR3 is CSARRVAEQYF. As DNA, the CDR3 is TGCAGTGCTAGGAGGGTGGCCGAGCAGTACTTC.

The chain joins TRBV4-1 to TRBJ1-6; D gene ambiguous. Trimming cost V 0 bases and J 6 bases, with 12 bases left between them. CDR3 length: 16 residues. Per germline, CDR1 MGHRA and CDR2 YSYEKL. CDR3: CASSQDHGLTNSPLHF. DNA for the CDR3: TGCGCCAGCAGCCAAGATCACGGGCTAACTAATTCACCCCTCCACTTT.

This clone was counted only a few times. The genes are TRBV18 and TRBJ2-3, with D unresolved. The CDR3 length is 11 residues. The V gene's germline CDR1 is KGHSH and CDR2 LQKENI. The V gene lost 2 bases and the J gene lost 4 bases, with 1 base spanning the gap. The CDR3 sequence: CASSPADTQYF. In nucleotides, the CDR3 is TGTGCCAGCTCACCAGCAGATACGCAGTATTTT.

This chain uses TRBV7-9 with TRBJ1-2, with D possibly matching TRBD1 (5 bases). Germline V gives CDR1 SEHNR, CDR2 FQNEAQ (reference sequence). There are 12 residues in the CDR3. V was clipped by 1 base and J by 14 bases, with 14 bases between them. The CDR3 DNA reads as TGTGCCAGCAGCTTAGTCCGGGGGGGACTAACCTTC. Protein sequence: CASSLVRGGLTF.

The V gene is TRBV29-1, the J gene TRBJ2-2; D unresolved. In germline, CDR1 is SQVTM, CDR2 ANQGSEA. The CDR3 contains 11 residues. Trimming took 3 bases from V and 4 from J, leaving 3 bases between them. Here the CDR3 DNA reads TGCAGCGTTGACACCACCGGGGAGCTGTTTTTT. Protein product: CSVDTTGELFF.